Reported below is one T cell receptor (beta chain). Genomic DNA, the template, was used for profiling of the TCR beta VDJ and CDR3. TCRdb passed the reads through MiXCR, listing each CDR3 protein once. The sample gives about 110,000 distinct CDR3 sequences, around half of which show up once; around a third is in the top ten. These data come from a study of CD8+CD57+ T cells in acquired aplastic anemia. The CDR3 sequence is 14 residues long. Germline CDR1 reads LNHNV; CDR2 reads YYDKDF (reference sequence). V lost 2 bases and J 2 bases, leaving 10 bases between the germline ends. The rearrangement uses TRBV15 and TRBJ2-7, with a possible D match to TRBD1 (5 bases). The source of this sequence is a human donor in good health, serving as a control. Input material: sorted CD4+, CD8+, or CD8+CD57+ T cells (not recorded which) from PBMCs. This CDR3 reads CATSRTTETYEQYF. CDR3 DNA: TGTGCCACCAGCAGAACGACAGAGACCTACGAGCAGTACTTC.